This TCR beta chain was identified in a study of post-analysis software for immune sequencing data. Study information: Patients with relapsing-remitting, secondary progressive and progressive-relapsing multiple sclerosis courses were all represented. Study conclusions and caveats: Roughly five TRBV segments were more frequent in patients than controls; TRBV5-6, TRBV5-1 and TRBV20-1 belonged to this group.

CDR3 length: 15 residues. Trimming left V 8 bases short and J 2 bases short, with 17 bases between. The TCR beta cDNA libraries contained unique molecular identifiers. T cells numbering about 0.9 to 10 million yielded cDNA molecules that totaled about 500,000. TCRdb recomputed calls from the PCR reads with MiXCR, one row per CDR3 protein. In the table there are about 540,000 distinct CDR3 sequences, 34% of which are singletons. This clonotype has a handful of counts. Its matching antigen is unknown. The TCR was taken from a girl aged 2-17 years with multiple sclerosis. The specimen was blood. The chain uses TRBV12-3 or TRBV12-4 and TRBJ2-3; D gene ambiguous. This chain's CDR3 is CASDGKETITDTQYF. The CDR3 DNA follows: TGTGCCAGCGATGGGAAAGAGACAATCACAGATACGCAGTATTTT.